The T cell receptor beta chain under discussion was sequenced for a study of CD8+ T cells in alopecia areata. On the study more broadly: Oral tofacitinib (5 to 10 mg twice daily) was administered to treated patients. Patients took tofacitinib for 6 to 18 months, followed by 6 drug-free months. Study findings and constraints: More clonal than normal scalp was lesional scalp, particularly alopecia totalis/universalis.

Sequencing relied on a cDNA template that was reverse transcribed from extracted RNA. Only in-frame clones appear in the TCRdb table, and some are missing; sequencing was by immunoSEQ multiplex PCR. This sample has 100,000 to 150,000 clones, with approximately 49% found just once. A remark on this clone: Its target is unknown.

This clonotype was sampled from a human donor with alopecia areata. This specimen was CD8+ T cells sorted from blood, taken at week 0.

As DNA, the CDR3 is TGCGCCAGCAGCTTGGCAGGGTGGTGGCAAGAGACCCAGTACTTC. Amino acid sequence: CASSLAGWWQETQYF. The chain combines TRBV5-1 with TRBJ2-5; D might be TRBD1 (5 bases). The germline CDR1 and CDR2 sequences are SGHRS and YFSETQ. V lost 0 bases to trimming and J lost 2 bases, with 11 bases between them. This CDR3 has 15 residues.